This is a list of T cell receptor beta chains from one sample in a study of beta chain features in type 1 diabetes. Generated by immunoSEQ multiplex PCR, the TCRdb table keeps only in-frame clones and is missing some. The sample lists roughly 610,000 clones, 15% to 17% seen once, with about 0.086% in the top ten. Sequencing was done on a sample of naive CD4+ T cells from blood. Receptors originate from a man younger than 30 in good health. Each CDR3 is given with its conserved first and last residue. Each record gives: V gene, clone size, J gene, D gene, CDR3 DNA, CDR3 protein. The D gene is left open where the match is weak. Some rows mark clone size as missing; the rest say once, few, many or name a class of expanded clone.

v_gene: TRBV6-5; abundance: -; j_gene: TRBJ2-4; d_gene: -; CDR3nt: TGTGCCAGCAGTGGGGGGCTCGGCAAAAACATTCAGTACTTC; CDR3aa: CASSGGLGKNIQYF
v_gene: TRBV7-9; abundance: few; j_gene: TRBJ2-1; d_gene: -; CDR3nt: TGTGCCAGCAGCCCCGGGGAGCTTCTAGACCCGTTCTTC; CDR3aa: CASSPGELLDPFF
v_gene: TRBV9; abundance: few; j_gene: TRBJ2-5; d_gene: -; CDR3nt: TGTGCCAGCAGCCTCCGGGACTTC; CDR3aa: CASSLRDF
v_gene: TRBV28; abundance: -; j_gene: TRBJ2-5; d_gene: TRBD1; CDR3nt: TGTGCCAGCAGGGGGACAGGTTCGGGAGAGACCCAGTACTTC; CDR3aa: CASRGTGSGETQYF
v_gene: TRBV5-4; abundance: -; j_gene: TRBJ1-4; d_gene: -; CDR3nt: TGTGCCAGCAGCTTGCGGGGAACTAATGAAAAACTGTTTTTT; CDR3aa: CASSLRGTNEKLFF
v_gene: TRBV7-2; abundance: few; j_gene: TRBJ1-5; d_gene: -; CDR3nt: TGTGCCAGCAGCTTAGAGGGCTTTCAGCCCCAGCATTTT; CDR3aa: CASSLEGFQPQHF
v_gene: TRBV9; abundance: few; j_gene: TRBJ2-7; d_gene: -; CDR3nt: TGTGCCAGCAGCATCTCAGGGGGGTCCTACGAGCAGTACTTC; CDR3aa: CASSISGGSYEQYF
v_gene: TRBV7-2; abundance: many; j_gene: TRBJ2-5; d_gene: -; CDR3nt: TGTGCCAGCAGCTTAGCGCGGGAGACCCAGTACTTC; CDR3aa: CASSLARETQYF
v_gene: TRBV13; abundance: few; j_gene: TRBJ2-2; d_gene: TRBD2; CDR3nt: TGTGCCAGCAGCTCCGGGACTAGCGGGAGAGGTCGCACCGGGGAGCTGTTTTTT; CDR3aa: CASSSGTSGRGRTGELFF
v_gene: TRBV6-6; abundance: few; j_gene: TRBJ2-7; d_gene: -; CDR3nt: TGTGCCAGCAAGGGGGCGGGGCGAGACGAGCAGTACTTC; CDR3aa: CASKGAGRDEQYF
v_gene: TRBV4-1; abundance: -; j_gene: TRBJ2-1; d_gene: TRBD2; CDR3nt: TGCGCCAGCAGGTCGGCGGGAGGGCTCCATGAGCAGTTCTTC; CDR3aa: CASRSAGGLHEQFF
v_gene: TRBV21-1; abundance: -; j_gene: TRBJ2-7; d_gene: -; CDR3nt: TGTGCCAGCAGCAAATTTGGGGCTAGCGGGAGGTTATCCTCCGAGCAGTACTTC; CDR3aa: CASSKFGASGRLSSEQYF
v_gene: TRBV7-9; abundance: few; j_gene: TRBJ1-5; d_gene: TRBD1; CDR3nt: TGTGCCAGCAGTGGGACAGGGCGCCAGCAGCCCCAGCATTTT; CDR3aa: CASSGTGRQQPQHF
v_gene: TRBV7-2; abundance: -; j_gene: TRBJ1-3; d_gene: -; CDR3nt: TGTGCCAGCAGCTTCCCTGGAAACACCATATATTTT; CDR3aa: CASSFPGNTIYF
v_gene: TRBV7-9; abundance: few; j_gene: TRBJ2-7; d_gene: TRBD1; CDR3nt: TGTGCCAGCAGCCTGGACAGGGGCGAGCAGTACTTC; CDR3aa: CASSLDRGEQYF
v_gene: TRBV6-6; abundance: -; j_gene: TRBJ1-2; d_gene: -; CDR3nt: TGTGCCAGCAGTACAGACACATTTGGCTACACCTTC; CDR3aa: CASSTDTFGYTF